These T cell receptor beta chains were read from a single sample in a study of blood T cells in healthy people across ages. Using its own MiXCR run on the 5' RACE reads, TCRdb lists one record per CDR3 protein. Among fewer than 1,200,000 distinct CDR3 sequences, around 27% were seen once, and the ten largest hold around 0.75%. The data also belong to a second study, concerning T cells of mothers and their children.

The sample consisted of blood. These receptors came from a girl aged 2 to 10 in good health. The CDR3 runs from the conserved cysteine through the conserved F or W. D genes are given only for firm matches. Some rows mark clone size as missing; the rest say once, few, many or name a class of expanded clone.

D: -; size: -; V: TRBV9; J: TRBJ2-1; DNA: TGTGCCAGCAGCGTAGCAGGCAGAAGAAGCTCCTACAATGAGCAGTTCTTC; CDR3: CASSVAGRRSSYNEQFF
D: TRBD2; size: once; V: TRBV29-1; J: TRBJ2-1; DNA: TGCAGCGTTGGCGGGAGGGTCTCCTACAATGAGCAGTTCTTC; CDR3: CSVGGRVSYNEQFF
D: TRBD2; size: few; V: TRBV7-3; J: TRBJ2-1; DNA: TGTGCCAGCAGCCGAAGGGGTGGGGGAGGGCCGGCCTCGAACAATGAGCAGTTCTTC; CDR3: CASSRRGGGGPASNNEQFF
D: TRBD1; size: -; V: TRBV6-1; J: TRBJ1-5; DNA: TGTGCCAGCAGTGAGAGACAGGGTAAAAGCAATCAGCCCCAGCATTTT; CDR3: CASSERQGKSNQPQHF
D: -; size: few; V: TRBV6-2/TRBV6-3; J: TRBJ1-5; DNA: TGTGCCAGCAGTTACCAGGACAACTATCCCCTAAATCAGCCCCAGCATTTT; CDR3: CASSYQDNYPLNQPQHF
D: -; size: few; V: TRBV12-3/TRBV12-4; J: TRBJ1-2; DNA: TGTGCCAGCACGATGGGGCCCTACGGCTACACCTTC; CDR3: CASTMGPYGYTF
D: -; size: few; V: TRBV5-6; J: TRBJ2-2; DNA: TGTGCCAGCACAGCTTATTATCGAGCGGGCCCCACCGGGGAGCTGTTTTTT; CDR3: CASTAYYRAGPTGELFF
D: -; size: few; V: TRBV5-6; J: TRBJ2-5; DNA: TGTGCCAGCAGCTTAATCCCAACGGTGTACCAAGAGACCCAGTACTTC; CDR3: CASSLIPTVYQETQYF
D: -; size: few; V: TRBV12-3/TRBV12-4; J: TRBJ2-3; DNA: TGTGCCAGCATGGTCCTGGGACCTAGCACAGATACGCAGTATTTT; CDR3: CASMVLGPSTDTQYF
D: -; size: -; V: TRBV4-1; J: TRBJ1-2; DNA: TGCGCCAGCAGGAGACCGCAGGGTAACTATGGCTACACCTTC; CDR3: CASRRPQGNYGYTF
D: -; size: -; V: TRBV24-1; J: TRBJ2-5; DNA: TGTGCCACCAGTGATTCGCGGACGTACGCCCAAGAGACCCAGTACTTC; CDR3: CATSDSRTYAQETQYF
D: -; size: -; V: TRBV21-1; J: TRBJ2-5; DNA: TGTGCCAGCAACCCTAGCGGGGGGCAAGAGGCCCAGTACTTC; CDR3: CASNPSGGQEAQYF
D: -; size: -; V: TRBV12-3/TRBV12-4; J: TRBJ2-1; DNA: TGTGCCAGCAGCACATTTGGGGGTCCATCCTACAATGAGCAGTTCTTC; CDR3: CASSTFGGPSYNEQFF
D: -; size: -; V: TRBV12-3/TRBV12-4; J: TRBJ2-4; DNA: TGTGCCAGCAGTTTGTTTTTCGATAGGGACATTCAGTACTTC; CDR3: CASSLFFDRDIQYF
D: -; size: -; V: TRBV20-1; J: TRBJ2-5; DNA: TGCAGTGCTAGAGGAAGGGGTAAAGAGACCCAGTACTTC; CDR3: CSARGRGKETQYF
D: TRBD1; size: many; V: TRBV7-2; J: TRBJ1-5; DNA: TGTGCCAGCAGCTTCCGCCCAGGGGGACGGAATCAGCCCCAGCATTTT; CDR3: CASSFRPGGRNQPQHF
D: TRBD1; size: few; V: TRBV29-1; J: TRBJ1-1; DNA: TGCAGCGTTGAACCCTGGGACAGGGAAAACACTGAAGCTTTCTTT; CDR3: CSVEPWDRENTEAFF
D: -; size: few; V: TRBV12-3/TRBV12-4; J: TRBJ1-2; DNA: TGTGCCAGCAGTTCAGGGAATGGTGGCTACACCTTC; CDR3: CASSSGNGGYTF
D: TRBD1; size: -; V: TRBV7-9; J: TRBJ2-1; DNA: TGTGCCAGCAGCTTAGGGCAGGGGGCGCACGATGAGCAGTTCTTC; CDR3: CASSLGQGAHDEQFF